The T cell receptor (beta chain) described here comes from a study of vaccination and CD4 T cells after COVID-19. Study details: The post-COVID sampling time was a median around 91 days after diagnosis, ranging from 35 to 161.

With the Oncomine TCR Beta short-read assay, DNA from cultured CD4+ T cells was sequenced. TCRdb re-analysed the PCR reads in MiXCR, keeping a single row per CDR3 protein. The table lists roughly 11,000 distinct CDR3 sequences, about two thirds of them singletons. Comments on this clonotype: Its antigen is currently unknown.

Indicated treatment: roughly ten-day PBMC culture with coronavirus spike peptide pools or control peptides (ViraFEST assay). The CDR3 contains 14 residues. Trimming cost V 2 bases and J 4 bases, with 10 bases left between them. Germline V CDR1 and CDR2: SEHNR, FQNEAQ (reference sequence). Material: CD4+ T cells from blood, cultured in vitro. This rearrangement joins TRBV7-9 to TRBJ2-3; no firm D call. This clonotype was sampled from a human donor who had recovered from COVID-19. The CDR3 reads CASSLRSTADTQYF. In DNA, the CDR3 is TGTGCCAGCAGCTTACGGTCCACCGCAGATACGCAGTATTTT.